A selection of T cell receptor beta chains follows, all from one sample in a study of T-cell reconstitution after alpha-beta-depleted transplantation in children. TCRdb re-called the PCR reads with MiXCR, one entry per CDR3 protein. The sample comprises fewer than 550,000 distinct CDR3 sequences, 11% of which are singletons, and 4.5% to 6% rests with the top ten. The sample was PBMCs from the stem cell graft donor, taken from the stem cell graft. Receptors originate from a human donor who donated a stem cell graft to a child with acute myeloid leukemia. Both conserved end residues are part of each CDR3. Each record gives: D gene, clone size, J gene, V gene, CDR3 protein, CDR3 DNA. D genes are given only for firm matches. Expanded clones are given a class, and other clones once, few, many or no size at all.

d_gene: TRBD1
abundance: few
j_gene: TRBJ2-1
v_gene: TRBV10-2
CDR3aa: CASSDRVHYNEQFF
CDR3nt: TGCGCCAGCAGCGACAGGGTTCACTACAATGAGCAGTTCTTC

d_gene: .
abundance: few
j_gene: TRBJ2-1
v_gene: TRBV10-2
CDR3aa: CASSESPRATSYNEQFF
CDR3nt: TGCGCCAGCAGTGAGTCCCCCCGCGCGACCTCCTACAATGAGCAGTTCTTC

d_gene: TRBD1
abundance: few
j_gene: TRBJ1-6
v_gene: TRBV3-1
CDR3aa: CASSQEQGARSPLHF
CDR3nt: TGTGCCAGCAGCCAGGAACAGGGGGCGAGATCACCCCTCCACTTT

d_gene: TRBD2
abundance: .
j_gene: TRBJ2-7
v_gene: TRBV20-1
CDR3aa: CSACRLAGYYEQYF
CDR3nt: TGCAGTGCTTGTCGACTAGCGGGATACTACGAGCAGTACTTC

d_gene: .
abundance: .
j_gene: TRBJ1-5
v_gene: TRBV7-8
CDR3aa: CASSLKSGVAQHF
CDR3nt: TGTGCCAGCAGCTTAAAAAGTGGCGTGGCCCAGCATTTT

d_gene: .
abundance: few
j_gene: TRBJ1-3
v_gene: TRBV12-3/TRBV12-4
CDR3aa: CASSLRGGLTGNTIYF
CDR3nt: TGTGCCAGCAGTTTAAGGGGAGGGTTGACGGGAAACACCATATATTTT

d_gene: .
abundance: many
j_gene: TRBJ2-1
v_gene: TRBV4-1
CDR3aa: CASSQVEGSNEQFF
CDR3nt: TGCGCCAGCAGCCAAGTTGAAGGGTCGAATGAGCAGTTCTTC

d_gene: .
abundance: .
j_gene: TRBJ2-5
v_gene: TRBV5-1
CDR3aa: CASSGGVQGQETQYF
CDR3nt: TGCGCCAGCAGCGGAGGGGTCCAGGGGCAAGAGACCCAGTACTTC

d_gene: .
abundance: .
j_gene: TRBJ1-2
v_gene: TRBV6-1
CDR3aa: CASSEERGVKYGYTF
CDR3nt: TGTGCCAGCAGTGAAGAACGGGGGGTTAAATATGGCTACACCTTC

d_gene: .
abundance: few
j_gene: TRBJ1-2
v_gene: TRBV4-1
CDR3aa: CASSQDAAGTNYGYTF
CDR3nt: TGCGCCAGCAGCCAAGATGCCGCAGGGACTAACTATGGCTACACCTTC

d_gene: TRBD1
abundance: few
j_gene: TRBJ2-7
v_gene: TRBV7-9
CDR3aa: CASSNPGQGALEQYF
CDR3nt: TGTGCCAGCAGCAATCCGGGACAGGGGGCGCTTGAGCAGTACTTC

d_gene: TRBD1
abundance: few
j_gene: TRBJ2-6
v_gene: TRBV6-1
CDR3aa: CASSRGRGANVLTF
CDR3nt: TGTGCCAGCAGCAGGGGGCGAGGGGCCAACGTCCTGACTTTC

d_gene: TRBD2
abundance: many
j_gene: TRBJ2-1
v_gene: TRBV12-3/TRBV12-4
CDR3aa: CASSPTSGRANEQFF
CDR3nt: TGTGCCAGCAGTCCAACTAGCGGGAGGGCAAATGAGCAGTTCTTC

d_gene: .
abundance: .
j_gene: TRBJ2-7
v_gene: TRBV6-5
CDR3aa: CASSYRDLAGSYEQYF
CDR3nt: TGTGCCAGCAGTTACCGGGACTTGGCGGGAAGTTACGAGCAGTACTTC

d_gene: TRBD2
abundance: few
j_gene: TRBJ2-1
v_gene: TRBV7-6
CDR3aa: CASMSWGGSYNEQFF
CDR3nt: TGTGCCAGCATGTCTTGGGGGGGCTCCTACAATGAGCAGTTCTTC

d_gene: TRBD2
abundance: many
j_gene: TRBJ2-2
v_gene: TRBV7-2
CDR3aa: CASSTTAGVNTGELFF
CDR3nt: TGTGCCAGCAGCACCACAGCGGGAGTCAACACCGGGGAGCTGTTTTTT

d_gene: TRBD1
abundance: many
j_gene: TRBJ1-2
v_gene: TRBV12-3/TRBV12-4
CDR3aa: CASSPRGTGGFYYGYTF
CDR3nt: TGTGCCAGCAGTCCACGAGGGACAGGGGGCTTCTACTATGGCTACACCTTC

d_gene: .
abundance: .
j_gene: TRBJ1-4
v_gene: TRBV5-1
CDR3aa: CASSLVEGSAEKLFF
CDR3nt: TGCGCCAGCAGCTTGGTCGAAGGATCGGCTGAAAAACTGTTTTTT

d_gene: TRBD2
abundance: few
j_gene: TRBJ2-1
v_gene: TRBV7-6
CDR3aa: CASSPRTSGSGSYNEQFF
CDR3nt: TGTGCCAGCAGCCCCAGGACTAGCGGGAGCGGCTCCTACAATGAGCAGTTCTTC

d_gene: TRBD2
abundance: .
j_gene: TRBJ2-1
v_gene: TRBV6-5
CDR3aa: CASSWREVSYNEQFF
CDR3nt: TGTGCCAGCAGTTGGCGGGAGGTATCCTACAATGAGCAGTTCTTC

d_gene: TRBD2
abundance: few
j_gene: TRBJ2-1
v_gene: TRBV3-1
CDR3aa: CASSQSWREVWYEQFF
CDR3nt: TGTGCCAGCAGCCAGTCCTGGCGGGAGGTGTGGTATGAGCAGTTCTTC

d_gene: .
abundance: .
j_gene: TRBJ1-4
v_gene: TRBV7-8
CDR3aa: CASRAHRGATNEKLFF
CDR3nt: TGTGCCAGCAGAGCCCATCGGGGTGCAACTAATGAAAAACTGTTTTTT

d_gene: .
abundance: few
j_gene: TRBJ2-7
v_gene: TRBV20-1
CDR3aa: CSALLAGTYEQYF
CDR3nt: TGCAGTGCTCTCTTGGCGGGAACCTACGAGCAGTACTTC

d_gene: TRBD1
abundance: many
j_gene: TRBJ1-4
v_gene: TRBV28
CDR3aa: CASSHPTGEFF
CDR3nt: TGTGCCAGCAGTCACCCGACAGGGGAGTTTTTT

d_gene: TRBD1
abundance: few
j_gene: TRBJ2-7
v_gene: TRBV27
CDR3aa: CASSYRQGPYEQYF
CDR3nt: TGTGCCAGCAGTTACCGACAGGGTCCCTACGAGCAGTACTTC